What follows are 20 T cell receptor beta chains derived from one specimen sequenced in a study of shared clonotypes between healthy human individuals. The data were produced by immunoSEQ multiplex PCR, yet TCRdb's version contains in-frame clones alone and is incomplete. The sample includes about 960,000 clones, around three quarters seen only once; the top ten take roughly 1.5%. Specimen: memory CD4+ T cells sorted from blood. The sample's subset: CD45RA-negative fraction. The receptor source for this set is a man aged 18 to 29 in good health.

This chain uses TRBV21-1 with TRBJ2-5; TRBD2 reflects the table's D call only, with no check against the DNA. TRBV21-1 is noted as a pseudogene. The length of the CDR3 is 16 residues. In nucleotides, the CDR3 is TGTGCCAGCAGCAAAGTCGGCGCGGCGTACCAAGAGACCCAGTACTTC. This translates into CASSKVGAAYQETQYF.

J is TRBJ1-6 and V is TRBV6-5; D is unresolved. This CDR3 region has 14 residues. Germline V gene sequence: CDR1 MNHEY, CDR2 SVGAGI. V was clipped by 8 bases and J by 0 bases, with 8 bases between them. The CDR3 DNA follows: TGTGCCAGCGGGTCCCCCTCCTATAATTCACCCCTCCACTTT. As protein: CASGSPSYNSPLHF.

This sequence joins TRBV29-1 and TRBJ2-3; 8 bases match TRBD2. The germline V gene encodes CDR1 SQVTM and CDR2 ANQGSEA. There are 13 residues in the CDR3. Trimming at V came to 4 bases and at J to 4 bases, leaving 4 bases not matched to a gene. CDR3 region: CSVASGSSDTQYF. The CDR3 DNA sequence: TGCAGCGTTGCCAGCGGGAGCTCAGATACGCAGTATTTT.

The chain uses TRBV29-1 and TRBJ2-7; 8 bases align to TRBD1. The germline V gene encodes CDR1 SQVTM and CDR2 ANQGSEA. V was clipped by 3 bases and J by 5 bases; unmatched bases: 6. The CDR3 spans 13 residues. CDR3 loop: CSVDTGGYNEQYF. As DNA, the CDR3 is TGCAGCGTTGACACAGGGGGATATAACGAGCAGTACTTC.

The V call is TRBV7-2, the J call TRBJ2-3; the D is unclear. This CDR3 is 16 amino acids long. The germline V gene has CDR1 SGHTA and CDR2 FQGNSA. The germline V and J ends were trimmed by 5 bases and 2 bases, with 17 bases remaining between them. CDR3 residues: CASSASGWVPTDTQYF. CDR3 DNA: TGTGCCAGCAGCGCCTCCGGTTGGGTCCCCACAGATACGCAGTATTTT.

DNA of the CDR3: TGTGCCTGGAGTAAGAAGGGTCAGGGGGCTTACGAGCAGTACTTC. This sequence encodes CAWSKKGQGAYEQYF. J is TRBJ2-5 and V is TRBV30; 8 bases map to TRBD1. The J call may be incorrect, as the DNA end agrees better with TRBJ2-7. Germline loops: CDR1 GTSNPN, CDR2 SVGIG (reference sequence). The CDR3 covers 15 residues.

The chain links TRBV9 to TRBJ2-3; TRBD2 agrees at 13 bases. This CDR3 is built from 18 residues. Trimming cost V 0 bases and J 5 bases; bases outside gene matches: 9. Germline V gene data show CDR1 as SGDLS and CDR2 as YYNGEE. The CDR3 DNA is TGTGCCAGCAGCGTAGGAGGGACTAGCGGGACAAGGCAAGATACGCAGTATTTT. This codes for CASSVGGTSGTRQDTQYF.

This clone was counted once. The V gene is TRBV19, the J gene TRBJ1-6; 7 nucleotides match TRBD1. Trimming removed 6 bases from V and 5 bases from J; junction bases left unmatched: 7. Germline lookup yields CDR1 LNHDA and CDR2 SQIVND (reference sequence). The CDR3 covers 15 residues. The CDR3: CASSTGDPDNSPLHF. The CDR3 DNA reads TGTGCCAGTAGCACAGGGGACCCTGATAATTCACCCCTCCACTTT.

CDR3 sequence (DNA): TGTGCCACCAGCCCTAGGATCGATTCACCCCTCCACTTT. Translating it yields CATSPRIDSPLHF. The V gene is TRBV15, the J gene TRBJ1-6; D is unresolved. Germline V gives CDR1 LNHNV, CDR2 YYDKDF (reference sequence). V lost 5 bases and J 8 bases, leaving 10 bases between the germline ends. This CDR3 has 13 amino acids.

J is TRBJ2-2 and V is TRBV7-3, with D perhaps being TRBD1 or TRBD2 (5 bases each). V gave up 1 base and J gave up 2 bases, with 11 bases separating them. The germline CDR1 and CDR2 sequences are SGHTA and FQGTGA. CDR3 length: 16 residues. CDR3 DNA sequence: TGTGCCAGCAGCTTAAGAGGGACGATTAACACCGGGGAGCTGTTTTTT. Translated: CASSLRGTINTGELFF.

The chain joins TRBV28 to TRBJ2-1; D unresolved. The CDR3 loop spans 12 amino acids. V was trimmed by 7 bases and J by 9 bases, leaving 13 bases between them. The V gene's germline CDR1 is MDHEN and CDR2 SYDVKM. The chain's CDR3 is CASTRWKGEQFF. The CDR3, as DNA: TGTGCCAGCACCCGTTGGAAGGGTGAGCAGTTCTTC.

The chain recombines TRBV25-1 with TRBJ1-2, with D possibly being TRBD1 (6 bases). V was pared by 4 bases and J by 6 bases, with 21 bases between. The CDR3 loop spans 16 amino acids. Germline lookup yields CDR1 MGHDK and CDR2 SYGVNS. The CDR3 reads CASSGNPTGERHGYTF. The CDR3 DNA reads TGTGCCAGCAGTGGAAATCCGACAGGAGAGCGTCATGGCTACACCTTC.

On this clone: This may come from a read error, since a much larger clone is one base off. Within the sample, other DNA sequences also encode this same CDR3. The gene calls are TRBV2 and TRBJ1-1; D is perhaps TRBD1 (5 bases). This CDR3 is 13 amino acids long. Germline V gives CDR1 SNHLY, CDR2 FYNNEI. Trimming took off 4 bases at V and 0 bases at J, with 6 bases between the two ends. CDR3 coding DNA: TGTGCCAGCAGTGGACAGTTGAACACTGAAGCTTTCTTT. This codes for CASSGQLNTEAFF.

CDR3 DNA sequence: TGTGCCAGTAGTGGGGCACAGGGGAGTTCACCCCTCCACTTT. Protein sequence: CASSGAQGSSPLHF. V and J are TRBV19 and TRBJ1-6; the match to TRBD1 covers 7 bases. The germline V gene has CDR1 LNHDA and CDR2 SQIVND (reference sequence). CDR3 length: 14 amino acids. V lost 5 bases, J lost 9 bases, and 7 bases stayed unmatched.

The chain links TRBV29-1 to TRBJ1-2; no firm D call. The CDR3 contains 10 residues. V was shortened by 5 bases and J by 8 bases, with 9 bases between the two germline ends. The V gene's germline CDR1 is SQVTM and CDR2 ANQGSEA. The CDR3 loop reads CSVPGWGYTF. In DNA, the CDR3 is TGCAGCGTTCCCGGGTGGGGCTACACCTTC.

V gene TRBV5-8 combines with J gene TRBJ2-7, with D maybe TRBD2 (5 bases). The CDR3 runs to 12 residues. V was cut by 5 bases and J by 0 bases, with 6 bases left in between. Germline V gives CDR1 SGHTS, CDR2 YDEGEE. The CDR3 reads CASREDSYEQYF. CDR3 DNA sequence: TGTGCCAGCAGGGAGGACTCCTACGAGCAGTACTTC.

This clone showed up just a few times. V is TRBV6-1 and J is TRBJ2-7; 11 nucleotides align to TRBD1. This CDR3 spans 13 amino acids. CDR1 and CDR2 (germline): MNHNS, SASEGT. The J segment lost 4 bases and the V segment lost 10 bases, leaving 6 bases of the junction unmatched. The CDR3 here is CATGGTGGYEQYF. The CDR3 DNA reads as TGTGCCACCGGGGGGACAGGGGGGTACGAGCAGTACTTC.

In this sample, this clone turned up once. J is TRBJ1-1 and V is TRBV2; D is uncertain. Germline lookup yields CDR1 SNHLY and CDR2 FYNNEI. CDR3 size: 14 residues. Deletions cut 6 bases from V and 1 base from J, with 12 bases between. DNA for the CDR3: TGTGCCAGCAGCCCATCGACGGGGAACACTGAAGCTTTCTTT. Its translation: CASSPSTGNTEAFF.

CDR3 DNA sequence: TGTGCCAGCAGCCCAGGGACAGGGGAGATGGAGACCCAGTACTTC. This gives the protein CASSPGTGEMETQYF. The chain links TRBV7-8 to TRBJ2-5; 10 bases align to TRBD1. The CDR3 is made up of 15 amino acids. Germline CDR1 is SGHVS and CDR2 is FQNEAQ. J was trimmed by 5 bases and V by 5 bases; bases with no gene match: 8.

The chain uses TRBV11-2 and TRBJ2-1, with 10 positions matching TRBD2. This CDR3 has 18 amino acids. With V trimmed by 5 bases and J by 4 bases, 14 bases remained unmatched. In germline, CDR1 is SGHAT, CDR2 FQNNGV. The CDR3 DNA sequence: TGTGCCAGCAGCCGATTAGTACGGACTAGCGGCAGATACAATGAGCAGTTCTTC. Protein product: CASSRLVRTSGRYNEQFF.